This TCR beta chain was captured in a study of blood T cell repertoires in COVID-19 (TCRdb year 2020). The study in broad terms: Collaborator samples came from the United States, Italy and Spain and covered acute and convalescent phases of COVID-19. The material from the prospective study consisted of cDNA or gDNA derived from T cells, B-cell-depleted T cells, or PBMCs. Deeply sampled blood TCRbeta repertoires from subjects exposed to, actively infected with, or recovered from COVID-19 were included in the dataset. The repertoires were released in a freely available public database intended as a resource for research on the immune response to SARS-CoV-2. Samples came from the ongoing ImmuneRACE study (first 160 participants) plus 1,254 subjects from 6 global collaborators. Sample metadata almost always included a de-identified subject ID, COVID-19 status, age in years and sex. HLA class I and class II types, where available, came from metadata supplied by the sample provider rather than from assay-based typing. General conclusions and limits of the study: Clinical and demographic metadata were provided uncurated, with the amount varying by source and participant.

As for this clone: Its antigen is still unknown. Nothing much larger sits one base from this clone, and base qualities are not available.

Collaborating institutions collected whole blood in K2EDTA tubes following their own protocols. Collaborator samples were shipped for TCRbeta analysis as frozen whole blood, isolated PBMCs, or DNA extracted from either sample type. TCRbeta CDR3 regions were amplified from genomic DNA by means of the immunoSEQ Assay, a bias-controlled multiplex PCR. For the original study's pipeline: The number of nucleated cells in each sample was estimated by amplification of reference gene primers within the assay. Sequence reads were collapsed and filtered to measure the absolute abundance of every unique TCRbeta CDR3 rearrangement. For each sample, productive Simpson clonality was calculated by taking the square root of Simpson's diversity index across productive rearrangements. Drawn from immuneACCESS, this table holds only the in-frame rearrangements with V and J called that TCRdb kept. Clones are partly lost; checked studies trace under half to an unresolved V gene and leave the rest unexplained. Clone size and V and J calls were adopted from that table, with D and trimming inferred from the DNA. This sample has fewer than 300,000 clones in its table, and 65% to 90% of those were observed once. The ten largest clones add up to around 2.9% of the sample.

The CDR3 has 18 amino acids, counting the end cysteine and phenylalanine. The retained sequence is limited to the CDR3, 54 bases, with the frame set at the first base. The junction shows trimming of 0 bases on V and 0 bases on J, and the gene matches do not reach 4 bases of it. From a lookup of the germline V gene, CDR1 and CDR2 are SGHAT and FQNNGV. This clonotype originated in a woman aged 55-69 years with active or convalescent COVID-19. The sequencing sample was made of peripheral blood. The chain is assembled from TRBV11-2 and TRBJ2-5; TRBD2 matches 13 bases in the middle. Here is the DNA: TGTGCCAGCAGCTTAGAGGGACTAGCGGGGAGGTACCAAGAGACCCAGTACTTC. It is translated as CASSLEGLAGRYQETQYF. Here the CDR3 is joined to the reference TRBV11-2 and TRBJ2-5 genes, and the full variable domain is: EAGVAQSPRYKIIEKRQSVAFWCNPISGHATLYWYQQILGQGPKLLIQFQNNGVVDDSQLPKDRFSAERLKGVDSTLKIQPAKLEDSAVYLCASSLEGLAGRYQETQYFGPGTRLLVL.